This TCR beta chain was recorded in a study of CXCR3-negative and CXCR3-positive naive CD8 T cells. With regard to this clonotype: The antigen is undetermined.

Notes on the study in general: The TRB CDR3s that CXCR3-positive naive cells carried were more hydrophobic than those of CXCR3-negative naive cells. Fresh PBMCs served for most assays, and CXCR3 expression fell partially after cryopreservation. Between one naive subset and the other, surface CD5 was comparable, and TCR strength was inferred from TRB CDR3 properties.

Libraries were UMI-labeled 5' RACE TRB cDNA. Reprocessing the 5' RACE reads, TCRdb reports a single entry for every CDR3 protein and omits DNA. This sample's clone table lists tens of thousands of distinct CDR3 sequences. Germline CDR1 SGHDN, CDR2 FVKESK. This CDR3 is 13 amino acids long. The source material was naive CXCR3+ CD8+ T cells from blood. The subset: CD45RO-CCR7+CD27+CD95- naive CD8+ T cells expressing CXCR3 (TNR3+). The chain joins TRBV14 to TRBJ1-4. This TCR derives from a human donor in good health. Some clones in this sample may be carry-over from other donors' samples. CDR3 loop: CASSPLGYEKLFF.